Below, 29 T cell receptor beta chains from the same sample are listed, as sequenced in a study of T cells in localized non-small cell lung cancer. Measured with immunoSEQ multiplex PCR; TCRdb has only the in-frame clones, and not every one. The sample has around 91,000 clones; 87% are singletons. The source material was peripheral blood, sampled before any cancer treatment. These receptors originate from a man between 40 and 70 years old with stage I squamous cell lung carcinoma.

This clone was seen just once. The genes are TRBV5-1 and TRBJ1-3; D not certain. This CDR3 spans 19 amino acids. Trimming cost V 4 bases and J 1 base, with 24 bases left between them. Per germline, CDR1 SGHRS and CDR2 YFSETQ. The CDR3 coding sequence is TGCGCCAGCAGCCCTCAAACAGTGCCAACTACCGGATCTGGAAACACCATATATTTT. Translation: CASSPQTVPTTGSGNTIYF.

This rearrangement joins TRBV27 to TRBJ1-2; D is ambiguous. Per the germline V gene, CDR1 is MNHEY and CDR2 is SMNVEV (reference sequence). The V gene lost 0 bases and the J gene lost 7 bases, with 15 bases spanning the gap. The CDR3 extends over 15 amino acids. The CDR3 nucleotides are TGTGCCAGCAGTTTATCTAGGGTGGACGGTAGTGGCTACACCTTC. It encodes CASSLSRVDGSGYTF.

V is TRBV12-5 and J is TRBJ2-3; D might be TRBD1 or TRBD2, each matching 5 bases. Per the germline V gene, CDR1 is LGHNT and CDR2 is FRNRAP. The CDR3 is 15 amino acids. V was pared by 6 bases and J by 2 bases, with 15 bases between. DNA for the CDR3: TGTGCTAGTGGCCGTGGGACGGGCTACACAGATACGCAGTATTTT. Translated, it gives CASGRGTGYTDTQYF.

The rearrangement uses TRBV6-1 and TRBJ1-5; TRBD1 agrees at 7 bases. V lost 5 bases and J lost 7; bases outside the gene matches: 11. CDR3 length equals 15 residues. Germline V gene lookup returns CDR1 MNHNS and CDR2 SASEGT. CDR3 loop: CASSKNYQGDQPQHF. The CDR3 DNA reads as TGTGCCAGCAGTAAAAACTACCAGGGGGACCAGCCCCAGCATTTT.

This clone was recorded a few times. The rearrangement uses TRBV5-1 and TRBJ2-2, with TRBD1 matching over 8 bases. This CDR3 contains 17 residues. With V trimmed by 4 bases and J by 5 bases, 13 bases remained unmatched. Germline loops: CDR1 SGHRS, CDR2 YFSETQ. The CDR3 bases are TGCGCCAGCAGCCGAACACTCACCGGGACAGGTACCGGGGAGCTGTTTTTT. The encoded protein is CASSRTLTGTGTGELFF.

The CDR3 here is CSAGPTASYNEQFF. For the CDR3, the DNA is TGCAGCGCGGGGCCGACTGCTTCCTACAATGAGCAGTTCTTC. The V and J genes are TRBV29-1 and TRBJ2-1, with D possibly being TRBD1 or TRBD2 (5 bases each). The V gene's germline CDR1 is SQVTM and CDR2 ANQGSEA. V shed 7 bases and J shed 1 base, with 14 bases lying between them. The CDR3 length is 14 residues.

The chain recombines TRBV7-9 with TRBJ2-5; 8 nucleotides align to TRBD2. Germline lookup yields CDR1 SEHNR and CDR2 FQNEAQ (reference sequence). This CDR3 has 15 amino acids. J gave up 5 bases and V 4 bases, and 9 bases lay outside the gene matches. In DNA, the CDR3 is TGTGCCAGCAGCTCCTACCGGACTAGCCCGGAGACCCAGTACTTC. Residues: CASSSYRTSPETQYF.

The rearrangement uses TRBV9 and TRBJ2-1, with 10 bases lining up with TRBD2. Trimming took 3 bases from V and 7 from J; bases not matched to a gene: 7. This CDR3 is 15 amino acids long. Germline-derived CDR1 and CDR2 are SGDLS and YYNGEE. CDR3 sequence reads: CASSGQRGGRNEQFF. The CDR3 DNA is TGTGCCAGCAGCGGCCAGCGGGGGGGCCGGAATGAGCAGTTCTTC.

J is TRBJ2-2 and V is TRBV11-2; perhaps D is TRBD1 or TRBD2 (6 bases each). The V end was cut by 6 bases, the J end by 4 bases, with 24 bases between. Germline V gives CDR1 SGHAT, CDR2 FQNNGV. CDR3 size: 18 residues. CDR3 sequence (DNA): TGTGCCAGCAGTAAGCGGGTTTGGCTACAGGGTGCCACCGGGGAGCTGTTTTTT. As protein: CASSKRVWLQGATGELFF.

This chain uses TRBV11-2 with TRBJ1-5, with unresolved D. Trimming took 5 bases from V and 0 from J, leaving 5 bases between them. The CDR3 covers 13 residues. The V gene's germline CDR1 is SGHAT and CDR2 FQNNGV. CDR3 nucleotide sequence: TGTGCCAGCAGCGCCTATAGCAATCAGCCCCAGCATTTT. Amino acid sequence: CASSAYSNQPQHF.

The CDR3 coding sequence is TGTGCCAGCGAAGATAGGGGAACTGAAGCTTTCTTT. The encoded protein is CASEDRGTEAFF. V usage is TRBV6-5 and J usage is TRBJ1-1; D may be TRBD1 (5 bases). The CDR3 extends over 12 amino acids. Looked up from germline, CDR1 is MNHEY and CDR2 is SVGAGI. Trimming cost V 8 bases and J 5 bases, with 12 bases left between them.

CDR3 nucleotide sequence: TGCGCCAGCAGCTTTAGGGGACAGGGTTTTGCAACTAATGAAAAACTGTTTTTT. This gives the protein CASSFRGQGFATNEKLFF. The chain couples TRBV5-1 to TRBJ1-4; 9 nucleotides line up with TRBD1. With 2 bases clipped from V and 0 bases from J, the junction kept 8 bases outside the gene matches. From germline, CDR1 is SGHRS and CDR2 YFSETQ. CDR3 length: 18 residues.

A remark on this clone: Other DNA sequences in this specimen translate into the identical CDR3. The chain recombines TRBV29-1 with TRBJ2-6, with D perhaps assigned TRBD1 or TRBD2 (5 bases each). V lost 3 bases to trimming and J lost 3 bases, with 9 bases between them. The CDR3 loop spans 14 amino acids. In germline, CDR1 is SQVTM, CDR2 ANQGSEA. This chain's CDR3 is CSVDGGGGANVLTF. CDR3 bases: TGCAGCGTTGATGGGGGTGGTGGGGCCAACGTCCTGACTTTC.

This sequence joins TRBV7-8 and TRBJ1-4; TRBD1 is a possible D gene (6 bases). V lost 2 bases, J lost 5 bases, and 15 bases lay in between. Germline V gene data show CDR1 as SGHVS and CDR2 as FQNEAQ. The CDR3 is 16 residues long. The CDR3 nucleotides are TGTGCCAGCAGCTTAACACAGGGCTTTAGGAATGAAAAACTGTTTTTT. Translation gives CASSLTQGFRNEKLFF.

The count of this clone is one. In nucleotides, the CDR3 is TGCGCCAGCAGCCAAGACCCGGGACTAGCGTACAATGAGCAGTTCTTC. Translating gives CASSQDPGLAYNEQFF. The chain uses TRBV4-1 and TRBJ2-1; 10 bases agree with TRBD2. Per the germline V gene, CDR1 is MGHRA and CDR2 is YSYEKL. CDR3 size: 16 residues. The junction had 3 bases not matched to a gene; V was cut back by 0 bases and J by 4 bases.

The V call is TRBV7-6, the J call TRBJ1-4; D ambiguous. Trimming pared 5 bases from V and 3 bases from J, leaving 16 bases between. The germline gives CDR1 SGHVS, CDR2 FNYEAQ. The CDR3 length is 16 residues. The CDR3 sequence: CASSPGPWLANEKLFF. The CDR3 coding sequence is TGTGCCAGCAGCCCTGGACCTTGGTTAGCTAATGAAAAACTGTTTTTT.

The chain is built from TRBV10-2 and TRBJ1-6; D not certain. The V end lost 0 bases, the J end lost 0 bases, and 9 bases lay between the germline ends. The germline CDR1 and CDR2 sequences are WSHSY and SAAADI. CDR3 length: 17 amino acids. The CDR3 DNA reads TGCGCCAGCAGTGAGTCGCTAATTGGCTCCTATAATTCACCCCTCCACTTT. Translated: CASSESLIGSYNSPLHF.

V and J are TRBV4-2 and TRBJ1-4, with 9 bases fitting TRBD1. J lost 6 bases, V lost 0 bases, and 8 bases had no gene match. From germline, CDR1 is LGHNA and CDR2 YNFKEQ. The CDR3 sequence is 17 residues long. The CDR3 is CASSQEQGARPYEKLFF. The CDR3 nucleotides are TGTGCCAGCAGCCAAGAACAGGGGGCTCGGCCTTATGAAAAACTGTTTTTT.

The CDR3 coding sequence is TGTGCCAGCAGCTTAAGACCCAGGGGGATCACTGAAGCTTTCTTT. It yields the protein CASSLRPRGITEAFF. V and J are TRBV11-2 and TRBJ1-1; 7 bases align to TRBD1. V lost 2 bases to trimming and J lost 4 bases; unmatched junction nucleotides: 7. Germline V gene data show CDR1 as SGHAT and CDR2 as FQNNGV. The CDR3 has 15 amino acids.

The chain employs TRBV19 and TRBJ1-3, with D unresolved. Germline loops: CDR1 LNHDA, CDR2 SQIVND (reference sequence). The CDR3 loop spans 12 amino acids. Trimming cost V 7 bases and J 1 base, with 5 bases left between them. CDR3 sequence reads: CASTPSGNTIYF. The CDR3 DNA reads TGTGCCAGTACCCCGTCTGGAAACACCATATATTTT.

As for this clone: One end of the junction is discordant with germline, which a read error may explain. The rearrangement joins TRBV6-1 to TRBJ1-6, with TRBD1 matching 7 bases. In germline, CDR1 is MNHNS, CDR2 SASEGT. CDR3 length: 13 amino acids. CDR3 loop: CASREGGVLPLHF. CDR3 in DNA: TGTGCCAGCAGAGAAGGGGGCGTATTACCCCTCCACTTT.

This chain joins TRBV6-1 and TRBJ1-1, with D maybe TRBD1 (5 bases). V was pared by 0 bases and J by 1 base, with 6 bases between. CDR1 and CDR2 (germline): MNHNS, SASEGT. CDR3 length: 14 amino acids. The CDR3 region is CASSEAQGNTEAFF. The DNA of the CDR3 is TGTGCCAGCAGTGAAGCGCAGGGGAACACTGAAGCTTTCTTT.

This clone was counted once. The rearrangement uses TRBV18 and TRBJ2-2, with D perhaps matching TRBD2 (5 bases). The germline V and J ends were trimmed by 1 base and 8 bases, with 8 bases remaining between them. The CDR3 sequence is 13 residues long. The germline V gene has CDR1 KGHSH and CDR2 LQKENI. DNA for the CDR3: TGTGCCAGCTCACCACAGACGGGAGGGGAGCTGTTTTTT. This sequence encodes CASSPQTGGELFF.

This chain links TRBV7-8 with TRBJ2-1; 9 bases are shared with TRBD2. Germline V lookup: CDR1 SGHVS, CDR2 FQNEAQ. V was clipped by 5 bases and J by 12 bases; unmatched bases: 14. The CDR3 runs to 15 residues. The CDR3 nucleotides read TGTGCCAGCAGCACAAGCGGGGGGTTTCCCCGCGGGCAGTTCTTC. Protein product: CASSTSGGFPRGQFF.

This clone has just one count. This sequence joins TRBV7-2 and TRBJ1-5, with D tentatively TRBD1 (5 bases). Trimming took 5 bases from V and 0 from J, leaving 14 bases between them. The CDR3 sequence is 16 residues long. Germline V lookup: CDR1 SGHTA, CDR2 FQGNSA. The CDR3 coding sequence is TGTGCCAGCAGCCCACAGGCGTCTTATAGCAATCAGCCCCAGCATTTT. It is translated as CASSPQASYSNQPQHF.

V and J are TRBV5-1 and TRBJ2-6; D remains unclear. The CDR3 consists of 14 residues. Germline CDR1 SGHRS, CDR2 YFSETQ. V gave up 0 bases and J gave up 1 base, with 2 bases separating them. CDR3: CASSLESGANVLTF. As DNA, the CDR3 is TGCGCCAGCAGCTTGGAGTCTGGGGCCAACGTCCTGACTTTC.

J is TRBJ1-1 and V is TRBV6-1, with D hard to call. The V and J ends lost 1 base and 12 bases respectively, with 12 bases between them. The CDR3 consists of 12 residues. CDR1 and CDR2 (germline): MNHNS, SASEGT. The CDR3 region is CASSEGERPTFF. The CDR3 coding sequence is TGTGCCAGCAGTGAAGGGGAAAGGCCCACTTTCTTT.

This chain uses TRBV5-1 with TRBJ2-5; the D call may be TRBD1 or TRBD2 (5 bases each). Germline CDR1 reads SGHRS; CDR2 reads YFSETQ. The V end was cut by 4 bases, the J end by 6 bases, with 10 bases between. The CDR3 loop spans 12 amino acids. The CDR3 here is CASSPREKTQYF. The CDR3 DNA reads as TGCGCCAGCAGCCCCAGGGAGAAGACCCAGTACTTC.

This chain uses TRBV7-2 with TRBJ2-2; no clear D. The CDR3 is 14 residues long. Per germline, CDR1 SGHTA and CDR2 FQGNSA. The ends were cut back, 5 bases at V and 2 bases at J, with 9 bases in the middle. CDR3 region: CASSPGLNTGELFF. CDR3 in DNA: TGTGCCAGCAGCCCCGGTCTAAACACCGGGGAGCTGTTTTTT.